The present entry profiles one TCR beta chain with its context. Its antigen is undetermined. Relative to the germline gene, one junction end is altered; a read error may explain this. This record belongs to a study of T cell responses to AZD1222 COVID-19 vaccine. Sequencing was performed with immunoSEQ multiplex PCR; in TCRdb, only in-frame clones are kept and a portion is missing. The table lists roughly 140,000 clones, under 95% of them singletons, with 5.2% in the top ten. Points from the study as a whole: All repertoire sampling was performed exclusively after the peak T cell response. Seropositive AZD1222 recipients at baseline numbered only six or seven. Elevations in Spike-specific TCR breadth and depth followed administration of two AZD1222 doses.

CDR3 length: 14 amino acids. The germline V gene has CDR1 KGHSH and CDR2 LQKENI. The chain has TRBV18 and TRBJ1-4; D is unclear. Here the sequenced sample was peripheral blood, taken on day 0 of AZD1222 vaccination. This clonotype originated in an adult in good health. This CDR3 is CASAPFAGNEKLFF. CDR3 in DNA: TGTGCCAGCGCACCGTTCGCGGGAAATGAAAAACTGTTTTTT.